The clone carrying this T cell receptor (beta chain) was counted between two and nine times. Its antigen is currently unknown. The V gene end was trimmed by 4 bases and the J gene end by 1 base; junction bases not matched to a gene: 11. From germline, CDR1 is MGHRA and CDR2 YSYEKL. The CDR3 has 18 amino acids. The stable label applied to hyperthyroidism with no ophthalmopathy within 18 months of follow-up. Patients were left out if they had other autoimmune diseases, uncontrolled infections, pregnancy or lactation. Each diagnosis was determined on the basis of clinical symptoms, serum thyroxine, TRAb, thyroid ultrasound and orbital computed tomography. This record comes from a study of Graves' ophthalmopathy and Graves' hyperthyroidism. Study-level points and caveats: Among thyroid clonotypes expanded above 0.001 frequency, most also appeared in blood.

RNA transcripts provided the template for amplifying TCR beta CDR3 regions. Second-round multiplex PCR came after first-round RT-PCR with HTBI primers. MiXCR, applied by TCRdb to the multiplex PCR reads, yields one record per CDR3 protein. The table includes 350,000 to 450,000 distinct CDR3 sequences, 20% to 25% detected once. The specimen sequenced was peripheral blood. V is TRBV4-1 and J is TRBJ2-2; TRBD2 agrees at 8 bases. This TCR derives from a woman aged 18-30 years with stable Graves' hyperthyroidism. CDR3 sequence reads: CASSLLADARLNTGELFF. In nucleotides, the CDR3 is TGCGCCAGCAGCCTACTAGCGGATGCTCGGCTGAACACCGGGGAGCTGTTTTTT.